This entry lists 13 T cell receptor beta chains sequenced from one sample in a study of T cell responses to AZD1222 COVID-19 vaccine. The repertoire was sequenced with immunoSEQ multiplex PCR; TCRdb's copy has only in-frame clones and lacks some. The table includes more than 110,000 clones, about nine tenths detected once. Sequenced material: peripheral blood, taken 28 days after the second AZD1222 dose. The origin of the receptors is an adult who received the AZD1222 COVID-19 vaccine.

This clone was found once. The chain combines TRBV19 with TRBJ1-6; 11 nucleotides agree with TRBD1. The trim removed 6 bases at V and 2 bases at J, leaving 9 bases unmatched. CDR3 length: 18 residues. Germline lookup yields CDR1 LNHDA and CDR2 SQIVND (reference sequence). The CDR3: CASRPGQGVAPYNSPLHF. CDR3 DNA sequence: TGTGCCAGTAGGCCGGGACAGGGGGTTGCCCCCTATAATTCACCCCTCCACTTT.

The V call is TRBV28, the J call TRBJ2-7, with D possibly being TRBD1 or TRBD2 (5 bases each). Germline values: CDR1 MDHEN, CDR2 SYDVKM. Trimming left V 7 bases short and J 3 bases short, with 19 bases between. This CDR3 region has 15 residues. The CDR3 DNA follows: TGTGCCAGCACCTCTTATAGCCAGGGAGTCTACGAGCAGTACTTC. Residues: CASTSYSQGVYEQYF. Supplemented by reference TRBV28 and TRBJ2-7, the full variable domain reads DVKVTQSSRYLVKRTGEKVFLECVQDMDHENMFWYRQDPGLGLRLIYFSYDVKMKEKGDIPEGYSVSREKKERFSLILESASTNQTSMYLCASTSYSQGVYEQYFGPGTRLTVT.

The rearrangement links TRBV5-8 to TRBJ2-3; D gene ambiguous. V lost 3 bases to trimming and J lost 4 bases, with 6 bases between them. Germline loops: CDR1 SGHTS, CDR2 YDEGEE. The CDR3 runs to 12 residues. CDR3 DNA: TGTGCCAGCAGCTCGTTGGCAGATACGCAGTATTTT. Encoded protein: CASSSLADTQYF.

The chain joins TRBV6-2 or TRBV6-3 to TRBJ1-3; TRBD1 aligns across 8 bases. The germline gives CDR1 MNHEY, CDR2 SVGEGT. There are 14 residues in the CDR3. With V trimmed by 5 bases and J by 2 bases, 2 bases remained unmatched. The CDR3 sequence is CASSRQGTGNTIYF. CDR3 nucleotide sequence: TGTGCCAGCAGTCGACAGGGGACTGGAAACACCATATATTTT.

The DNA of the CDR3 is TGTGCCAGCAGCCTCAGACAGGGTAGCACAGATACGCAGTATTTT. Residues: CASSLRQGSTDTQYF. The chain links TRBV7-8 to TRBJ2-3; 7 bases are shared with TRBD1. V trimming: 5 bases; J trimming: 0 bases; junction bases outside the gene matches: 5. This CDR3 spans 15 amino acids. The V gene's germline CDR1 is SGHVS and CDR2 FQNEAQ. Together with reference TRBV7-8 and TRBJ2-3, the CDR3 gives the full variable domain: GAGVSQSPRYKVAKRGQDVALRCDPISGHVSLFWYQQALGQGPEFLTYFQNEAQLDKSGLPSDRFFAERPEGSVSTLKIQRTQQEDSAVYLCASSLRQGSTDTQYFGPGTRLTVL.

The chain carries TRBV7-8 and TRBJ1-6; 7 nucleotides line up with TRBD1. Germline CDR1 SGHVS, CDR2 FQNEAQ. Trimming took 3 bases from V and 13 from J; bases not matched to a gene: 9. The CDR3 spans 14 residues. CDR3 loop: CASSLGTEIFPLHF. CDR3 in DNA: TGTGCCAGCAGCTTGGGGACAGAGATTTTTCCCCTCCACTTT.

CDR3 loop: CASRPTGGYGEKLFF. CDR3 coding DNA: TGTGCCAGCAGACCCACAGGGGGCTATGGGGAAAAACTGTTTTTT. V gene TRBV6-5 combines with J gene TRBJ1-4, with 9 bases identical to TRBD1. The germline CDR1 and CDR2 sequences are MNHEY and SVGAGI. CDR3 size: 15 residues. The trim removed 6 bases at V and 8 bases at J, leaving 10 bases unmatched.

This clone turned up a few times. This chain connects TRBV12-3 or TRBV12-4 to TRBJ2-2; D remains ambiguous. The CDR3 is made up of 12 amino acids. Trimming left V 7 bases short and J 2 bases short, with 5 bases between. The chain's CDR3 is CASTLNTGELFF. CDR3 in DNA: TGTGCCAGCACCCTCAACACCGGGGAGCTGTTTTTT.

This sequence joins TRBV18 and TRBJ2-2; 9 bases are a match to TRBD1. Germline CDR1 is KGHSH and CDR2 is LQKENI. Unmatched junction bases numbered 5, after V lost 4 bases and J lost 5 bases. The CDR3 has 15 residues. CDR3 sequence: CASSRSGTGTGELFF. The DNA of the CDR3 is TGTGCCAGCTCACGTTCCGGGACAGGGACCGGGGAGCTGTTTTTT. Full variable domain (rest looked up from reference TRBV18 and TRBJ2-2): NAGVMQNPRHLVRRRGQEARLRCSPMKGHSHVYWYRQLPEEGLKFMVYLQKENIIDESGMPKERFSAEFPKEGPSILRIQQVVRGDSAAYFCASSRSGTGTGELFFGEGSRLTVL.

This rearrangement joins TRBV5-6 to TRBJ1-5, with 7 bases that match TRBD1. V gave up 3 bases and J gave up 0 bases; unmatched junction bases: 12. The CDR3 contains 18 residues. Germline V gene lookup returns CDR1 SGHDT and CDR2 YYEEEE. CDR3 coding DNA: TGTGCCAGCAGCTCCAGGGGGTGGCTCGGTTATAGCAATCAGCCCCAGCATTTT. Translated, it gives CASSSRGWLGYSNQPQHF.

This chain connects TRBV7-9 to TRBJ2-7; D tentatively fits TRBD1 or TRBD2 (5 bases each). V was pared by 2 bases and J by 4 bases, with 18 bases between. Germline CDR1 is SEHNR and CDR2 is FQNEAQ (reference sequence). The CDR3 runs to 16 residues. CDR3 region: CASSLSWGRKPYEQYF. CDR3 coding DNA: TGTGCCAGCAGCTTAAGTTGGGGACGGAAACCTTACGAGCAGTACTTC.

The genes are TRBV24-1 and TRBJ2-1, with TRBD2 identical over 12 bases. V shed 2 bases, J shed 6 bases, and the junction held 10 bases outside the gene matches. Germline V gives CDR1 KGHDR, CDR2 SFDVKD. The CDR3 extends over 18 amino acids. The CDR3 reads CATSDSRLAGVSGNEQFF. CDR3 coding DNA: TGTGCCACCAGTGATTCGCGACTAGCGGGAGTTTCAGGCAATGAGCAGTTCTTC.

As DNA, the CDR3 is TGTGCCAGCAGCAAAAGCGCGGGAGGCTCCTACAATGAGCAGTTCTTC. Its protein product is CASSKSAGGSYNEQFF. The rearrangement links TRBV11-3 to TRBJ2-1; TRBD2 agrees at 8 bases. Germline assignment: CDR1 SGHNT and CDR2 YENEEA. This CDR3 contains 16 residues. Trimming took 5 bases from V and 0 from J; bases not matched to a gene: 6.